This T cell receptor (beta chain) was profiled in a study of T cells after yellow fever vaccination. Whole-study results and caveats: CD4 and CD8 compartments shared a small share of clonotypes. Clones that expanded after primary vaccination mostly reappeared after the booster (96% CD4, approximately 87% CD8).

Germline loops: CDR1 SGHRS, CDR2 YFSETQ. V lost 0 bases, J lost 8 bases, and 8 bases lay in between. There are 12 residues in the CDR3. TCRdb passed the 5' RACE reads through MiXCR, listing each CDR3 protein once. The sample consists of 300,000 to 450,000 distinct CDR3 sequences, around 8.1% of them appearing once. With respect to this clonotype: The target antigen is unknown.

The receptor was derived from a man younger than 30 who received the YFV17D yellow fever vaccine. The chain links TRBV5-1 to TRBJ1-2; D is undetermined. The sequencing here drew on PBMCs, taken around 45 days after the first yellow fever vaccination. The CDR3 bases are TGCGCCAGCAGCTTGGACGGGGAAGGCTACACCTTC. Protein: CASSLDGEGYTF. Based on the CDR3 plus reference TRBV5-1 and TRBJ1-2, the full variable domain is KAGVTQTPRYLIKTRGQQVTLSCSPISGHRSVSWYQQTPGQGLQFLFEYFSETQRNKGNFPGRFSGRQFSNSRSEMNVSTLELGDSALYLCASSLDGEGYTFGSGTRLTVV.